This note documents a single TCR beta chain sequence. Its specificity is unknown. TCRdb processed the 5' RACE reads anew with MiXCR; each CDR3 protein has one entry. The sample shows about 350,000 distinct CDR3 sequences, under 14% of them seen only once. Germline values: CDR1 SGHAT, CDR2 FQDESV (reference sequence). V lost 5 bases to trimming and J lost 1 base, with 16 bases between them. This CDR3 comprises 16 residues. This record comes from a study of T cells after yellow fever vaccination. General study findings and limits: Most clones from primary vaccination were detected again post-booster (about 95% CD4, approximately 90% CD8).

This material consisted of PBMCs, taken on the day of the first yellow fever vaccination. The V call is TRBV11-1, the J call TRBJ2-3; D gene unclear. The TCR originated in a young man who received the YFV17D yellow fever vaccine. CDR3 sequence reads: CASSDPSSEGTDTQYF. Here the CDR3 DNA reads TGTGCCAGCAGCGACCCCTCCAGCGAAGGCACAGATACGCAGTATTTT.